This passage covers 27 T cell receptor beta chains from one sample sequenced in a study of T cell responses to AZD1222 COVID-19 vaccine. Clones were sequenced by immunoSEQ multiplex PCR, and TCRdb holds only the in-frame ones, with some missing. This table has approximately 68,000 clones, over 75% appearing once. The sequencing here drew on peripheral blood, taken on day 0 of AZD1222 vaccination. These receptors originate from an adult in good health.

For the CDR3, the DNA is TGTGCCAGCAGCCAATTCGGGCACACCGGGGAGCTGTTTTTT. The encoded protein is CASSQFGHTGELFF. The chain has TRBV14 and TRBJ2-2; the D is unclear. V dropped 2 bases and J dropped 3 bases, with 7 bases sitting between them. The CDR3 consists of 14 residues. Germline V gene sequence: CDR1 SGHDN, CDR2 FVKESK.

This sequence joins TRBV12-3 or TRBV12-4 and TRBJ1-3; D unclear. The CDR3 totals 13 residues. V lost 3 bases, J lost 7 bases, and 10 bases lay in between. In DNA, the CDR3 is TGTGCCAGCAGTTTTTTTACCATGAACACCATATATTTT. It encodes CASSFFTMNTIYF.

The rearrangement joins TRBV18 to TRBJ1-2; D is possibly TRBD1 (5 bases). V lost 3 bases and J 2 bases, leaving 10 bases between the germline ends. Per germline, CDR1 KGHSH and CDR2 LQKENI. CDR3 length: 14 residues. Here the CDR3 reads CASSPMGRNYGYTF. The CDR3 DNA is TGTGCCAGCTCACCGATGGGACGGAACTATGGCTACACCTTC.

This chain joins TRBV9 and TRBJ1-1, with a weak D call TRBD1 (5 bases). The CDR3 contains 14 residues. V lost 1 base and J 1 base, leaving 8 bases between the germline ends. Per the germline V gene, CDR1 is SGDLS and CDR2 is YYNGEE. The CDR3 DNA follows: TGTGCCAGCAGCGTACTAGGGGAGAACACTGAAGCTTTCTTT. Translated: CASSVLGENTEAFF.

The chain employs TRBV4-3 and TRBJ2-3; tentatively, D is TRBD2 (7 bases). Trimming cost V 0 bases and J 5 bases, with 12 bases left between them. Germline V CDR1 and CDR2: LGHNA, YSLEER. CDR3 length equals 15 residues. The CDR3 loop reads CASSQEGGRGDTQYF. CDR3 sequence (DNA): TGCGCCAGCAGCCAAGAGGGGGGGCGAGGAGATACGCAGTATTTT.

V is TRBV18 and J is TRBJ1-1, with a tentative D call TRBD1 (6 bases). Germline CDR1 reads KGHSH; CDR2 reads LQKENI. The CDR3 length is 14 residues. Trimming took 3 bases from V and 7 from J, leaving 15 bases between them. The CDR3 DNA reads TGTGCCAGCTCACCCTATGGACAGCCTCATGAAGCTTTCTTT. It yields the protein CASSPYGQPHEAFF.

The sample holds a few counts of this clone. The chain couples TRBV27 to TRBJ1-1; D not resolved. This CDR3 is built from 14 residues. Trimming stripped 1 base from V and 1 base from J, with 7 bases between. Germline V gene sequence: CDR1 MNHEY, CDR2 SMNVEV (reference sequence). The CDR3 region is CASSLLSKNTEAFF. In DNA form, the CDR3 reads TGTGCCAGCAGTTTATTAAGCAAGAACACTGAAGCTTTCTTT.

The chain links TRBV20-1 to TRBJ2-3; 11 nucleotides match TRBD2. Unmatched junction bases numbered 8, after V lost 3 bases and J lost 0 bases. CDR3 size: 17 residues. Germline-derived CDR1 and CDR2 are DFQATT and SNEGSKA (reference sequence). The CDR3 is CSASGSGGAVSTDTQYF. The CDR3 bases are TGCAGTGCTAGTGGTAGCGGGGGGGCTGTTAGCACAGATACGCAGTATTTT.

V is TRBV3-1 (or the pseudogene TRBV3-2) and J is TRBJ2-5; TRBD1 agrees at 7 bases. V lost 4 bases to trimming and J lost 4 bases; unmatched junction nucleotides: 9. The germline V gene encodes CDR1 LGHDT and CDR2 YNNKEL (reference sequence). CDR3 size: 15 residues. CDR3 residues: CASSLRTGTAETQYF. As DNA, the CDR3 is TGTGCCAGCAGCCTTCGGACAGGTACGGCAGAGACCCAGTACTTC.

The rearrangement joins TRBV5-4 to TRBJ2-7; 8 nucleotides line up with TRBD2. The CDR3 has 13 amino acids. V lost 2 bases, J lost 6 bases, and 4 bases stayed unmatched. Germline assignment: CDR1 SGHNT and CDR2 YYREEE (reference sequence). The DNA of the CDR3 is TGTGCCAGCAGCTTCGGGGGGGCAGGCGAGCAGTACTTC. As protein: CASSFGGAGEQYF. The whole variable domain, filled in from reference TRBV5-4 and TRBJ2-7, reads ETGVTQSPTHLIKTRGQQVTLRCSSQSGHNTVSWYQQALGQGPQFIFQYYREEENGRGNFPPRFSGLQFPNYSSELNVNALELDDSALYLCASSFGGAGEQYFGPGTRLTVT.

The rearrangement uses TRBV14 and TRBJ2-3; unclear D gene. V was trimmed by 3 bases and J by 11 bases, leaving 21 bases between them. This CDR3 is built from 15 residues. The V gene's germline CDR1 is SGHDN and CDR2 FVKESK. The CDR3 DNA reads as TGTGCCAGCAGCCACGGTATAATCGGTAACCGAGGGCAGTATTTT. Its protein product is CASSHGIIGNRGQYF.

The genes are TRBV6-5 and TRBJ1-4; TRBD1 matches 9 bases. J lost 8 bases, V lost 6 bases, and 7 bases had no gene match. Germline V CDR1 and CDR2: MNHEY, SVGAGI. The CDR3 is made up of 14 amino acids. This CDR3 is CASRPGQGQEKLFF. The CDR3, as DNA: TGTGCCAGCAGACCGGGACAGGGTCAGGAAAAACTGTTTTTT.

This sequence joins TRBV28 and TRBJ1-2; D is ambiguous. CDR1 and CDR2 from the germline V gene are MDHEN and SYDVKM. Trimming stripped 7 bases from V and 14 bases from J, with 17 bases between. The CDR3 is 11 residues long. In DNA, the CDR3 is TGTGCCAGCAAGAGGGATCGGGTGGTGACCTTC. Its translation: CASKRDRVVTF.

The rearrangement uses TRBV10-3 and TRBJ1-5; D gene unclear. This CDR3 has 17 amino acids. Trimming pared 0 bases from V and 4 bases from J, leaving 16 bases between. CDR1 is ENHRY, CDR2 SYGVKD, per germline. Here the CDR3 reads CAISESWPEGENQPQHF. In DNA, the CDR3 is TGTGCCATCAGTGAGTCTTGGCCAGAGGGAGAAAATCAGCCCCAGCATTTT.

The V gene is TRBV12-3 or TRBV12-4, the J gene TRBJ1-4, with D unclear. The CDR3 sequence is 12 residues long. V lost 1 base to trimming and J lost 8 bases, with 5 bases between them. The chain's CDR3 is CASSLVPEKLFF. CDR3 in DNA: TGTGCCAGCAGTTTAGTTCCCGAAAAACTGTTTTTT.

This sequence joins TRBV7-3 and TRBJ2-7; 13 bases are shared with TRBD2. V gave up 5 bases and J gave up 6 bases; unmatched junction bases: 4. Per germline, CDR1 SGHTA and CDR2 FQGTGA. The CDR3 spans 14 residues. The CDR3 is CASSTGLAGREQYF. CDR3 sequence (DNA): TGTGCCAGCAGCACGGGACTAGCGGGACGCGAGCAGTACTTC. The complete variable domain, with remaining parts taken from reference TRBV7-3 and TRBJ2-7, reads GAGVSQTPSNKVTEKGKYVELRCDPISGHTALYWYRQSLGQGPEFLIYFQGTGAADDSGLPNDRFFAVRPEGSVSTLKIQRTERGDSAVYLCASSTGLAGREQYFGPGTRLTVT.

This clone was recorded once. The chain combines TRBV29-1 with TRBJ2-7; D remains ambiguous. The CDR3 totals 13 residues. Germline values: CDR1 SQVTM, CDR2 ANQGSEA. With 4 bases removed from V and 7 bases from J, the gap between germline ends came to 17 bases. The CDR3 bases are TGCAGCGTTGTGGCTGGAGCCATCCAGGAGCAGTACTTC. Translation: CSVVAGAIQEQYF.

CDR3 sequence reads: CASSSPSRGGMTSNEKLFF. The CDR3 nucleotides read TGTGCCAGCAGCTCCCCCTCCCGGGGAGGGATGACCTCTAATGAAAAACTGTTTTTT. The V call is TRBV7-9, the J call TRBJ1-4; D gene unclear. Deletions cut 4 bases from V and 3 bases from J, with 24 bases between. The CDR3 has 19 amino acids. From germline, CDR1 is SEHNR and CDR2 FQNEAQ (reference sequence).

In nucleotides, the CDR3 is TGTGCCTGGAGTGTGGGCAGGGCCAACGAGCAGTACTTC. It yields the protein CAWSVGRANEQYF. The V and J genes are TRBV30 and TRBJ2-7, with D possibly TRBD1 on 5 matching bases. V was trimmed by 0 bases and J by 5 bases, leaving 11 bases between them. This CDR3 spans 13 amino acids. Per the germline V gene, CDR1 is GTSNPN and CDR2 is SVGIG (reference sequence). The entire variable domain, with the rest obtained from reference TRBV30 and TRBJ2-7, is as follows: SQTIHQWPATLVQPVGSPLSLECTVEGTSNPNLYWYRQAAGRGLQLLFYSVGIGQISSEVPQNLSASRPQDRQFILSSKKLLLSDSGFYLCAWSVGRANEQYFGPGTRLTVT.

This clone came up once. The rearrangement links TRBV2 to TRBJ1-5, with 8 bases identical to TRBD1. Germline V lookup: CDR1 SNHLY, CDR2 FYNNEI. The length of the CDR3 is 15 residues. After removal of 3 bases from V and 4 bases from J, the junction contained 5 bases not matched to a gene. CDR3 sequence (DNA): TGTGCCAGCAGTGAGAATACAGGGGGGAATCAGCCCCAGCATTTT. Translation: CASSENTGGNQPQHF.

This rearrangement joins TRBV27 to TRBJ1-4, with TRBD1 identical over 8 bases. Unmatched junction bases numbered 11, after V lost 5 bases and J lost 0 bases. Germline V gene sequence: CDR1 MNHEY, CDR2 SMNVEV (reference sequence). The CDR3 has 18 amino acids. DNA of the CDR3: TGTGCCAGCAGTCCCAATTATAGGACAGGGTCAACTAATGAAAAACTGTTTTTT. As protein: CASSPNYRTGSTNEKLFF. Full variable domain (missing parts from reference TRBV27 and TRBJ1-4): EAQVTQNPRYLITVTGKKLTVTCSQNMNHEYMSWYRQDPGLGLRQIYYSMNVEVTDKGDVPEGYKVSRKEKRNFPLILESPSPNQTSLYFCASSPNYRTGSTNEKLFFGSGTQLSVL.

This chain links TRBV19 with TRBJ2-5; 7 bases align to TRBD2. Germline CDR1 LNHDA, CDR2 SQIVND (reference sequence). This CDR3 has 15 amino acids. J was trimmed by 4 bases and V by 8 bases; bases with no gene match: 13. This CDR3 is CASGAGAGNTETQYF. As DNA, the CDR3 is TGTGCCAGTGGGGCCGGAGCGGGGAATACAGAGACCCAGTACTTC.

The CDR3 reads CATSDSPSGYTF. Here the CDR3 DNA reads TGTGCCACCAGTGACAGCCCGTCTGGCTACACCTTC. The chain has TRBV24-1 and TRBJ1-2; D is ambiguous. Trimming cost V 4 bases and J 7 bases, with 9 bases left between them. The CDR3 is 12 residues long. Germline V lookup: CDR1 KGHDR, CDR2 SFDVKD.

This clone was seen once. The chain has TRBV5-8 and TRBJ1-1, with D perhaps TRBD1 (5 bases). Germline-derived CDR1 and CDR2 are SGHTS and YDEGEE. The V gene lost 4 bases and the J gene lost 3 bases, with 13 bases spanning the gap. This CDR3 comprises 14 residues. CDR3 nucleotides: TGTGCCAGCAGCCAGCGGGGCGGGGACACTGAAGCTTTCTTT. It is translated as CASSQRGGDTEAFF.

This clone was detected only a few times. The chain carries TRBV2 and TRBJ1-3; no definite D call. Germline V gives CDR1 SNHLY, CDR2 FYNNEI. The CDR3 runs to 13 residues. The V and J ends lost 4 bases and 4 bases respectively, with 8 bases between them. The CDR3: CASSVLLGNTIYF. CDR3 DNA sequence: TGTGCCAGCAGTGTCCTCCTCGGAAACACCATATATTTT.

The rearrangement joins TRBV27 to TRBJ2-7; 9 nucleotides match TRBD1. The junction had 4 bases not matched to a gene; V was cut back by 4 bases and J by 0 bases. The CDR3 is 15 amino acids. From germline, CDR1 is MNHEY and CDR2 SMNVEV (reference sequence). This CDR3 is CASSSRTGVSYEQYF. Here the CDR3 DNA reads TGTGCCAGCAGTTCCCGGACAGGGGTCTCCTACGAGCAGTACTTC.

The CDR3 sequence: CAWSHGGGDGGYTF. CDR3 in DNA: TGTGCCTGGAGCCACGGAGGGGGCGATGGTGGCTACACCTTC. V and J are TRBV30 and TRBJ1-2; TRBD1 matches 7 bases. V gave up 3 bases and J gave up 7 bases; unmatched junction bases: 11. This CDR3 has 14 residues. Germline-derived CDR1 and CDR2 are GTSNPN and SVGIG (reference sequence).